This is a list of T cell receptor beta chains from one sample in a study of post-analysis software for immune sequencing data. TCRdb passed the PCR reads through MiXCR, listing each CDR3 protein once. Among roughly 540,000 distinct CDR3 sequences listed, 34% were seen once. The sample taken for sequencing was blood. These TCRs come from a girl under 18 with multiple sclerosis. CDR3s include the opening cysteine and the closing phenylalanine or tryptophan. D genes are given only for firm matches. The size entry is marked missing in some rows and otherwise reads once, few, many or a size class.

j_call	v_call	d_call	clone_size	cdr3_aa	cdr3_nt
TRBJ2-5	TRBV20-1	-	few	CSASQGGETQYF	TGCAGTGCTTCTCAGGGGGGAGAGACCCAGTACTTC
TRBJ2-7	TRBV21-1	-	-	CTCSKDEQYF	TGTACCTGCAGCAAAGACGAGCAGTACTTC
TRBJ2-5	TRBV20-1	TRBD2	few	CSARLRLAGTQETQYF	TGCAGTGCTAGACTGAGACTAGCGGGGACCCAAGAGACCCAGTACTTC
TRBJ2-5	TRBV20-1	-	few	CSASTLKETQYF	TGCAGTGCTAGTACACTTAAAGAGACCCAGTACTTC
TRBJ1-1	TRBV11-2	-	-	CASSLGKQAWDTEAFF	TGTGCCAGCAGCTTAGGAAAACAGGCCTGGGACACTGAAGCTTTCTTT
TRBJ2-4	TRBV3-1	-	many	CASSRDSSRIQYF	TGTGCCAGCAGCCGGGACTCGTCGCGGATTCAGTACTTC
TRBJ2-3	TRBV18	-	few	CASSLLLSATDTQYF	TGTGCCAGCTCACTTCTGCTCAGCGCGACAGATACGCAGTATTTT
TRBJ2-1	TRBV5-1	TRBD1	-	CASSLDGTGSDEQFF	TGCGCCAGCAGCTTGGACGGGACAGGGTCGGATGAGCAGTTCTTC
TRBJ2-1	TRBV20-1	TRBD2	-	CSAKRSTSGGQQFF	TGCAGTGCTAAACGATCAACTAGCGGGGGCCAGCAGTTCTTC
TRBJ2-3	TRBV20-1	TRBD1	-	CSASAPGQIFSSTDTQYF	TGCAGTGCTAGCGCACCGGGACAGATTTTCTCTAGCACAGATACGCAGTATTTT